The rows below give T cell receptor beta chains drawn from one sample of a study of vaccination effects on CD4 cells after COVID-19. No cognate antigen is known for these TCRs. Here immunoSEQ multiplex PCR was the method, and the copy in TCRdb shows in-frame clones only, minus some. The sample has fewer than 85,000 clones, around 81% seen once. The input for sequencing was CD4+ T cells from PBMCs cultured with SARS-CoV-2 spike peptides, taken before COVID-19 vaccination. These receptors all stem from a human donor who received a COVID-19 vaccine. CDR3s include the opening cysteine and the closing phenylalanine or tryptophan. Fields, in order: CDR3 DNA, CDR3 protein, D gene, clone size, V gene, J gene. A D gene is named only where the DNA matches it firmly. The listing skips clone size in some rows; elsewhere it reads once, few, many or a size class.

cdr3_nt: TGCGCCAGCAGGGGCCTCCCGCCAGGGGAGGGGACTGAAGCTTTCTTT; cdr3_aa: CASRGLPPGEGTEAFF; d_call: NA; clone_size: NA; v_call: TRBV10-2; j_call: TRBJ1-1
cdr3_nt: TGTGCCAGCAGAAGTTCGAGAACCACAGATACGCAGTATTTT; cdr3_aa: CASRSSRTTDTQYF; d_call: NA; clone_size: NA; v_call: TRBV6-5; j_call: TRBJ2-3
cdr3_nt: TGCGCCAGCAGGGGGCTCGGAATAGGGTATGGCTACACCTTC; cdr3_aa: CASRGLGIGYGYTF; d_call: NA; clone_size: NA; v_call: TRBV5-1; j_call: TRBJ1-2
cdr3_nt: TGTGCCAGCAGTTTATTTGCTGGAAACACCATATATTTT; cdr3_aa: CASSLFAGNTIYF; d_call: NA; clone_size: NA; v_call: TRBV27; j_call: TRBJ1-3
cdr3_nt: TGTGCCAGCAGCGGGGGCGGCAGCAATCAGCCCCAGCATTTT; cdr3_aa: CASSGGGSNQPQHF; d_call: NA; clone_size: NA; v_call: TRBV2; j_call: TRBJ1-5
cdr3_nt: TGTGCCAGCAGCTTAGTGGGTAGCGGGGGCTGGGGGCAAGAGACCCAGTACTTC; cdr3_aa: CASSLVGSGGWGQETQYF; d_call: TRBD2; clone_size: NA; v_call: TRBV7-3; j_call: TRBJ2-5
cdr3_nt: TGTGCCACCAGTGATTTGTTGGGGAAAACAGGGTGGAATTCACCCCTCCACTTT; cdr3_aa: CATSDLLGKTGWNSPLHF; d_call: NA; clone_size: few; v_call: TRBV24-1; j_call: TRBJ1-6
cdr3_nt: TGTGCCAGCAGCGTCAGGGGGAACACTGAAGCTTTCTTT; cdr3_aa: CASSVRGNTEAFF; d_call: NA; clone_size: NA; v_call: TRBV7-2; j_call: TRBJ1-1
cdr3_nt: TGTGCCAGCAGCTTATCGGGACAGGGAACCTATGGCTACACCTTC; cdr3_aa: CASSLSGQGTYGYTF; d_call: TRBD1; clone_size: NA; v_call: TRBV11-2; j_call: TRBJ1-2
cdr3_nt: TGTGCTAGTGGTTTGGTACCGGCAGGGAAAGATACGCAGTATTTT; cdr3_aa: CASGLVPAGKDTQYF; d_call: NA; clone_size: NA; v_call: TRBV12-5; j_call: TRBJ2-3
cdr3_nt: TGTGCCAGCAGCCTAGGGGGGACACTCTATGGCTACACCTTC; cdr3_aa: CASSLGGTLYGYTF; d_call: NA; clone_size: NA; v_call: TRBV7-9; j_call: TRBJ1-2
cdr3_nt: TGTGCCAGCAGCGTAGGGACCGGCGGGGGCTACACCTTC; cdr3_aa: CASSVGTGGGYTF; d_call: NA; clone_size: NA; v_call: TRBV9; j_call: TRBJ1-2
cdr3_nt: TGCGCCAGCAGCTTGGAACCAGGGAACTATGGCTACACCTTC; cdr3_aa: CASSLEPGNYGYTF; d_call: NA; clone_size: NA; v_call: TRBV5-1; j_call: TRBJ1-2
cdr3_nt: TGTGCCAGCAGCTTAGGTCGTCTCGGCAATCAGCCCCAGCATTTT; cdr3_aa: CASSLGRLGNQPQHF; d_call: NA; clone_size: NA; v_call: TRBV7-8; j_call: TRBJ1-5
cdr3_nt: TGTGCCAGCAGCGATCTAGAGTCAGATACGCAGTATTTT; cdr3_aa: CASSDLESDTQYF; d_call: NA; clone_size: NA; v_call: TRBV7-8; j_call: TRBJ2-3
cdr3_nt: TGTGCCAGCAGCCAAGAAACGGCGGGAGCTAACTATGGCTACACCTTC; cdr3_aa: CASSQETAGANYGYTF; d_call: NA; clone_size: NA; v_call: TRBV14; j_call: TRBJ1-2
cdr3_nt: TGTGCCAGTAGTATTGTTTCGTCTAGTCAAGAGACCCAGTACTTC; cdr3_aa: CASSIVSSSQETQYF; d_call: NA; clone_size: NA; v_call: TRBV19; j_call: TRBJ2-5
cdr3_nt: TGCGCCAGCAGCTATGACGGAGTCAATCAGCCCCAGCATTTT; cdr3_aa: CASSYDGVNQPQHF; d_call: NA; clone_size: NA; v_call: TRBV5-1; j_call: TRBJ1-5
cdr3_nt: TGTGCCAGCAGCCCCAGGGTTGGGGAGCTGTTTTTT; cdr3_aa: CASSPRVGELFF; d_call: NA; clone_size: NA; v_call: TRBV12-3/TRBV12-4; j_call: TRBJ2-2
cdr3_nt: TGCGCCAGCAGTGTGTTAGCGGGGGGGCCGGAGGGGCCAGAGACCCAGTACTTC; cdr3_aa: CASSVLAGGPEGPETQYF; d_call: TRBD2; clone_size: NA; v_call: TRBV10-1; j_call: TRBJ2-5